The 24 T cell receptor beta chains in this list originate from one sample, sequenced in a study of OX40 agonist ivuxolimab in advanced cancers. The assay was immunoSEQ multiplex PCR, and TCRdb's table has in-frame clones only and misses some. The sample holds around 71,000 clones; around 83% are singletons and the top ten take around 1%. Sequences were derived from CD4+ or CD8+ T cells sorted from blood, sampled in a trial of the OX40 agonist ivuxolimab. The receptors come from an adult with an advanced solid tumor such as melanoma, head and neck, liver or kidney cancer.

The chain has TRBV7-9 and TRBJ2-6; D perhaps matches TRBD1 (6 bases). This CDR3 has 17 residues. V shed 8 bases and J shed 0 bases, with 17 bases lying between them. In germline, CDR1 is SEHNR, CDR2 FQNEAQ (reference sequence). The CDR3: CASPLTGGSSGANVLTF. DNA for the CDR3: TGTGCCAGCCCATTGACAGGTGGAAGCTCTGGGGCCAACGTCCTGACTTTC.

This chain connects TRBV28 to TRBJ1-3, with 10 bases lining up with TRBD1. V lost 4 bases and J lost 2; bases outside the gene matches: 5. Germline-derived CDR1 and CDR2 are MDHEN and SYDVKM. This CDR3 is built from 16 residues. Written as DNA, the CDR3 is TGTGCCAGCAGTTCCACCGGGACAGGGGCTGGAAACACCATATATTTT. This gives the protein CASSSTGTGAGNTIYF.

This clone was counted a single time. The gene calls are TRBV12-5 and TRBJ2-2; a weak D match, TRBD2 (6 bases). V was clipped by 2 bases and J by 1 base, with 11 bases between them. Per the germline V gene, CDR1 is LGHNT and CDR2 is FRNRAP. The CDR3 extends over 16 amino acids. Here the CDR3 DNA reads TGTGCTAGTGGTTTGTCCGGGACTCTGAACACCGGGGAGCTGTTTTTT. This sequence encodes CASGLSGTLNTGELFF.

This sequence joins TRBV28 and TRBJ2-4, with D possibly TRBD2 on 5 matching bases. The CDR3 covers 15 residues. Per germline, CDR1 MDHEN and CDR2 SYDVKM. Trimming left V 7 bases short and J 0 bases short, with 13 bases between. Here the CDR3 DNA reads TGTGCCAGCACCGAGCGGAAGGCAGCCAAAAACATTCAGTACTTC. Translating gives CASTERKAAKNIQYF.

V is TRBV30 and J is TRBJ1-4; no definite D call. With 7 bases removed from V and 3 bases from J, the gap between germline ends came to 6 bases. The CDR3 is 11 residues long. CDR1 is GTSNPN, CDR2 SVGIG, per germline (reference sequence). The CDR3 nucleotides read TGTGCCTCCCGAGCTAATGAAAAACTGTTTTTT. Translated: CASRANEKLFF.

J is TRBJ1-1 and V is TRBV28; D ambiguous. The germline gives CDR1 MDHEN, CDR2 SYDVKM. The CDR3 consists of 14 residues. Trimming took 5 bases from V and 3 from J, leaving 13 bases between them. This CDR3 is CASSSVGGDTEAFF. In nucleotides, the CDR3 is TGTGCCAGCAGTAGCGTCGGAGGTGACACTGAAGCTTTCTTT.

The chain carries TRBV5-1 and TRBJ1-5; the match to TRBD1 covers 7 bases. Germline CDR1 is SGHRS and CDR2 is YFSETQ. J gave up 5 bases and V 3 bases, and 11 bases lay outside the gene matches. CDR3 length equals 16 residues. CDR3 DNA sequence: TGCGCCAGCAGCTCACCGGGACAGAGACTAGATCAGCCCCAGCATTTT. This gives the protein CASSSPGQRLDQPQHF.

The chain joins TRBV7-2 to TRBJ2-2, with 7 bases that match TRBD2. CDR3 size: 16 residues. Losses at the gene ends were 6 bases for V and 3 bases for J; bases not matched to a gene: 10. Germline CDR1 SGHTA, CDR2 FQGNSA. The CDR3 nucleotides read TGTGCCAGCAGGCTAGTGGCTAGCGGATACACCGGGGAGCTGTTTTTT. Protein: CASRLVASGYTGELFF.

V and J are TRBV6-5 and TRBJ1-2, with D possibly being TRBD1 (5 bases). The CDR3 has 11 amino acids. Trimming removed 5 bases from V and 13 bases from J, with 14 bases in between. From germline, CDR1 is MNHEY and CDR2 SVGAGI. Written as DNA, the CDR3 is TGTGCCAGCAGTAACACCCGGGACTTCACCTTC. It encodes CASSNTRDFTF.

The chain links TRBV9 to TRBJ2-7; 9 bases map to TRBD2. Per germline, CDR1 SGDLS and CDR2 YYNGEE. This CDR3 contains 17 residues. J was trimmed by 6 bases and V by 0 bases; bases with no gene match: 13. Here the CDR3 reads CASSVGAGGPSESEQYF. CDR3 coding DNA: TGTGCCAGCAGCGTAGGGGCGGGAGGGCCCTCGGAAAGCGAGCAGTACTTC.

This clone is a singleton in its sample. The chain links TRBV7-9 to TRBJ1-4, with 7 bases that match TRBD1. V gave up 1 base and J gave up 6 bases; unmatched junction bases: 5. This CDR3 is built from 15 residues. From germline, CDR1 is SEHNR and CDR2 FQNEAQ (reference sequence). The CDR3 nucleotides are TGTGCCAGCAGCTTAGGAGGACAGGCCCATGAAAAACTGTTTTTT. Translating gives CASSLGGQAHEKLFF. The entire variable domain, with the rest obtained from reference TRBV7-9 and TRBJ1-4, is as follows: DTGVSQNPRHKITKRGQNVTFRCDPISEHNRLYWYRQTLGQGPEFLTYFQNEAQLEKSRLLSDRFSAERPKGSFSTLEIQRTEQGDSAMYLCASSLGGQAHEKLFFGSGTQLSVL.

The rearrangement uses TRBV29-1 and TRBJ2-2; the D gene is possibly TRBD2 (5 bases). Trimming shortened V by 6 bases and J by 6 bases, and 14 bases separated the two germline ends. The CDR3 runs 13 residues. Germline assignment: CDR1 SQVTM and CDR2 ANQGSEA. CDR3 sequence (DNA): TGCAGCGTGGCAAGATCGAGGGCCGGGGAGCTGTTTTTT. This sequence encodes CSVARSRAGELFF.

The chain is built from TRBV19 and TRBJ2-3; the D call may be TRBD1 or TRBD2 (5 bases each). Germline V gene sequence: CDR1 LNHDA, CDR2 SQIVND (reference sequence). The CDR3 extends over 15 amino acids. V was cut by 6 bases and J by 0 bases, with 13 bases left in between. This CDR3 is CASRRGAASTDTQYF. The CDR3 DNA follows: TGTGCCAGTAGGAGGGGAGCGGCTAGCACAGATACGCAGTATTTT.

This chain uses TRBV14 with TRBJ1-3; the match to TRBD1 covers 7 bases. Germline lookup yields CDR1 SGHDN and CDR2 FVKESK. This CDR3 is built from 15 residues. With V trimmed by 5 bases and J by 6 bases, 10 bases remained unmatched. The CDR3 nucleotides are TGTGCCAGCAGCTTTATCCCAGGGGGGACAAACACCATATATTTT. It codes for CASSFIPGGTNTIYF.

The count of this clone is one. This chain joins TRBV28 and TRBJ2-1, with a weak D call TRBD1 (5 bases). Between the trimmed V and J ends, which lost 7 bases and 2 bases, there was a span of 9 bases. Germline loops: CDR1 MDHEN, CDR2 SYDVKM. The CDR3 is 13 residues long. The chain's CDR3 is CASTSGTYNEQFF. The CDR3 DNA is TGTGCCAGCACGTCAGGGACCTACAATGAGCAGTTCTTC.

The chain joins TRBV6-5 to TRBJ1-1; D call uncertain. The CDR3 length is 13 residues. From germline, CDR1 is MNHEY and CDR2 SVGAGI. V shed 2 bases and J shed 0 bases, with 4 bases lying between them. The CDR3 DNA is TGTGCCAGCAGTTACGACTTGAACACTGAAGCTTTCTTT. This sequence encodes CASSYDLNTEAFF.

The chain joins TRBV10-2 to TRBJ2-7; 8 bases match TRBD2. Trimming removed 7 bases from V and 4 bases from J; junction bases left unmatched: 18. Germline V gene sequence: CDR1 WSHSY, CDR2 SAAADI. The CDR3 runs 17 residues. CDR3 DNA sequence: TGCGCCAGCAAGACCCGTGGCAGCGGGAGCCGGATATACGAGCAGTACTTC. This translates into CASKTRGSGSRIYEQYF.

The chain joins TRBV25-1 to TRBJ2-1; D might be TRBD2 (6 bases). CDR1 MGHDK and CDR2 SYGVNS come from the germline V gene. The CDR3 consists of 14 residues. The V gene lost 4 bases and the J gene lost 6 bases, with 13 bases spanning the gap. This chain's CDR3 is CASSAILASNEQFF. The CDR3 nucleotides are TGTGCCAGCAGTGCTATACTAGCATCCAATGAGCAGTTCTTC.

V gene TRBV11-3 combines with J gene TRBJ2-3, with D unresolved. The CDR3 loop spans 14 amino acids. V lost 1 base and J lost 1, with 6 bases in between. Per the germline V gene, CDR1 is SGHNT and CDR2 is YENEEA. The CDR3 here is CASSLALGTDTQYF. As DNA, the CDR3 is TGTGCCAGCAGCTTAGCTCTGGGCACAGATACGCAGTATTTT.

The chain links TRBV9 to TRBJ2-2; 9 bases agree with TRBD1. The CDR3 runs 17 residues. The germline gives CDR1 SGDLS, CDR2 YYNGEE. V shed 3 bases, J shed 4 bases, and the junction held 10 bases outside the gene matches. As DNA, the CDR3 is TGTGCCAGCAGCGCCACACCGGGACAGGGATCCACCGGGGAGCTGTTTTTT. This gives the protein CASSATPGQGSTGELFF.

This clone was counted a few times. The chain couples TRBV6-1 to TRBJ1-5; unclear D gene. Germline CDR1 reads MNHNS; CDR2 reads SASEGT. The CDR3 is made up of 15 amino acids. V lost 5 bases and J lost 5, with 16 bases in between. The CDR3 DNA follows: TGTGCCAGCAGTCCCTATGTAAGGGAGGATCAGCCCCAGCATTTT. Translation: CASSPYVREDQPQHF.

The chain's CDR3 is CATSRDLTSGSRTGELFF. In nucleotides, the CDR3 is TGTGCCACCAGCAGAGATTTGACTAGCGGGAGTCGCACCGGGGAGCTGTTTTTT. The rearrangement uses TRBV15 and TRBJ2-2; 12 nucleotides line up with TRBD2. Per germline, CDR1 LNHNV and CDR2 YYDKDF (reference sequence). Germline trimming cut 0 bases from V and 4 bases from J; bases unmatched to any gene: 6. This CDR3 has 18 residues.

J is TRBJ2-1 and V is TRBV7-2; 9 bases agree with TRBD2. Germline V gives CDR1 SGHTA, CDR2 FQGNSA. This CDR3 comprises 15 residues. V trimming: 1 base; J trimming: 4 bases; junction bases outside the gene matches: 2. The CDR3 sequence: CASSLVAGGYNEQFF. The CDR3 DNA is TGTGCCAGCAGCTTAGTGGCGGGAGGGTACAATGAGCAGTTCTTC.

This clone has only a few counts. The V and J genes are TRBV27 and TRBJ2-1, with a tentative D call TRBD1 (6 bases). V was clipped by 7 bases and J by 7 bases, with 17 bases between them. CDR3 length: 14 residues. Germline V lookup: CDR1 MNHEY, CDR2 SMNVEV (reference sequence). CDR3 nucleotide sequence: TGTGCCAGCATGAGGGACACGACGGGGAATGAGCAGTTCTTC. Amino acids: CASMRDTTGNEQFF.